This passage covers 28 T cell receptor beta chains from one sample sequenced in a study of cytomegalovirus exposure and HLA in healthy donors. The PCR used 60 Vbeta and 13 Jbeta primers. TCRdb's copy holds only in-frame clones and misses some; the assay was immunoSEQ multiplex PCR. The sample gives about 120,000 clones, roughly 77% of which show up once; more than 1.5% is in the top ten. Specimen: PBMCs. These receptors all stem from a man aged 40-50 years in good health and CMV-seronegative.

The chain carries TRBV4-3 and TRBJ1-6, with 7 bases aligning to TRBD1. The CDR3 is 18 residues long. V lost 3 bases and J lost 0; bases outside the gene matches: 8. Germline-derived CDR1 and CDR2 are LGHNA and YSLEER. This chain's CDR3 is CASSQGRDSSSYNSPLHF. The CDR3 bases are TGCGCCAGCAGCCAGGGAAGGGACAGTAGCTCCTATAATTCACCCCTCCACTTT.

The CDR3 reads CATSSRGEIQPQHF. The CDR3 nucleotides are TGTGCCACCAGCAGCCGGGGGGAAATTCAGCCCCAGCATTTT. This chain links TRBV15 with TRBJ1-5, with D maybe TRBD1 (5 bases). The ends were cut back, 3 bases at V and 6 bases at J, with 12 bases in the middle. The CDR3 contains 14 residues. Per germline, CDR1 LNHNV and CDR2 YYDKDF (reference sequence).

DNA of the CDR3: TGTGCCAGCAGTGCCCAAAGACTAGACCCCGTGCAGTTCTTC. Translating gives CASSAQRLDPVQFF. The rearrangement joins TRBV6-4 to TRBJ2-1; weak D call: TRBD2 (6 bases). This CDR3 has 14 amino acids. V lost 4 bases and J 12 bases, leaving 19 bases between the germline ends. CDR1 and CDR2 from the germline V gene are MRHNA and SNTAGT.

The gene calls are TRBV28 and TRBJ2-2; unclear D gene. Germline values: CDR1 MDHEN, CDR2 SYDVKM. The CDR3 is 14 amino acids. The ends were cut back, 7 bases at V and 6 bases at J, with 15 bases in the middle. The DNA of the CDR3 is TGTGCCAGCACAAACGGCGGCCTAGCCGGGGAGCTGTTTTTT. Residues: CASTNGGLAGELFF.

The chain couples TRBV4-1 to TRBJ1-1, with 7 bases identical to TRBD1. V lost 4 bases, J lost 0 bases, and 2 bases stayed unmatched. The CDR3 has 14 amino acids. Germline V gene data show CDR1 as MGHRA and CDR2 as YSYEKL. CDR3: CASSPTGVNTEAFF. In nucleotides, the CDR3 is TGCGCCAGCAGCCCAACAGGGGTGAACACTGAAGCTTTCTTT.

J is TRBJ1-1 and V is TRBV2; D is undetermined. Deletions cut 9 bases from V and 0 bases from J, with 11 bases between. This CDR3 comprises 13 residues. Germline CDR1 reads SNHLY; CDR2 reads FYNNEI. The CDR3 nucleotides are TGTGCCAGTATCGACAACATGAACACTGAAGCTTTCTTT. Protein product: CASIDNMNTEAFF. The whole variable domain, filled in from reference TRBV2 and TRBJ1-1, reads EPEVTQTPSHQVTQMGQEVILRCVPISNHLYFYWYRQILGQKVEFLVSFYNNEISEKSEIFDDQFSVERPDGSNFTLKIRSTKLEDSAMYFCASIDNMNTEAFFGQGTRLTVV.

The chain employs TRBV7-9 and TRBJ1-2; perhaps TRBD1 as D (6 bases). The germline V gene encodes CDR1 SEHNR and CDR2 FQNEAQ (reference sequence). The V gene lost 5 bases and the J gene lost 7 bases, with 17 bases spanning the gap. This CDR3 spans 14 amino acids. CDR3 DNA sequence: TGTGCCAGCAGCCCGAGTGGGGGGGCGCCTGGCTACACCTTC. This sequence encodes CASSPSGGAPGYTF.

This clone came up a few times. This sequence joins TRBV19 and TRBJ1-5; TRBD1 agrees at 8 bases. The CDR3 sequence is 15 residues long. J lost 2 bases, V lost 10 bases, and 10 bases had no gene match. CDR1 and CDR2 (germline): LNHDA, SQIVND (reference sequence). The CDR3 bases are TGTGCCACCACCAATTCGGGACAGGGCAATCAGCCCCAGCATTTT. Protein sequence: CATTNSGQGNQPQHF.

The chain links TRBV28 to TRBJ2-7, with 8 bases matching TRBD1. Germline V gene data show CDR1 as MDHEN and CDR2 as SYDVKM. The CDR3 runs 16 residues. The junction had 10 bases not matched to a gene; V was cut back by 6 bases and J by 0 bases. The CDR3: CASSSTTGGSSYEQYF. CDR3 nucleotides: TGTGCCAGCAGCAGTACTACAGGGGGGAGCTCCTACGAGCAGTACTTC.

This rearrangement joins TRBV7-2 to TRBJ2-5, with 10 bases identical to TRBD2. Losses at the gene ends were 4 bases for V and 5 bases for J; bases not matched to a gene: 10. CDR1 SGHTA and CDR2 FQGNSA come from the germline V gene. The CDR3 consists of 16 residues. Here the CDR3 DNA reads TGTGCCAGCAGCTCGTGGGGAGCGGGAGGGGCTGAGACCCAGTACTTC. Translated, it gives CASSSWGAGGAETQYF.

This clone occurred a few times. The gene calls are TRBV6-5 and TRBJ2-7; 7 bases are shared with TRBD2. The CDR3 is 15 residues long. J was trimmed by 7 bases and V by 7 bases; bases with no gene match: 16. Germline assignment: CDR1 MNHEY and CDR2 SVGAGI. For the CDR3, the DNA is TGTGCCAGCACCTCCCTTTGGGGCGGGAGCCAAGAGCAGTACTTC. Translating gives CASTSLWGGSQEQYF.

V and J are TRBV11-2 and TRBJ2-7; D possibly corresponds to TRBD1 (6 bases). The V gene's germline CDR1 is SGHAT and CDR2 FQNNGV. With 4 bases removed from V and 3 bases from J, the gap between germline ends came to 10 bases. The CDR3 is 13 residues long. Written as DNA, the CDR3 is TGTGCCAGCAGCTATCAACAGGGCTACGAGCAGTACTTC. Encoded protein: CASSYQQGYEQYF.

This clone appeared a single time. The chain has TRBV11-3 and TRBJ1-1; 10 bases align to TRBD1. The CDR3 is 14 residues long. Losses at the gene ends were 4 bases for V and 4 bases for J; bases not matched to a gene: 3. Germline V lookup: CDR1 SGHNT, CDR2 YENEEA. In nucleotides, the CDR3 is TGTGCCAGCAGCTCGGGACAGGGGAGCACTGAAGCTTTCTTT. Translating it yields CASSSGQGSTEAFF.

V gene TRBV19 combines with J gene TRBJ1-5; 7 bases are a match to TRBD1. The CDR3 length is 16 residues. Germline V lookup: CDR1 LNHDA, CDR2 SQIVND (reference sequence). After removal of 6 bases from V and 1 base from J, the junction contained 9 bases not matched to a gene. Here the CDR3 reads CASSDRAGLSNQPQHF. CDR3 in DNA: TGTGCCAGTAGCGACAGGGCAGGGCTCAGCAATCAGCCCCAGCATTTT.

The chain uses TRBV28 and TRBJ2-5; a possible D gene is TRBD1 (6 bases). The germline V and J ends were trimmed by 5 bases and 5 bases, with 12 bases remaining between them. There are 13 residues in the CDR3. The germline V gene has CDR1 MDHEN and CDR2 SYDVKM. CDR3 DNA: TGTGCCAGCAGTACACAGGGATTCGAGACCCAGTACTTC. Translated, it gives CASSTQGFETQYF.

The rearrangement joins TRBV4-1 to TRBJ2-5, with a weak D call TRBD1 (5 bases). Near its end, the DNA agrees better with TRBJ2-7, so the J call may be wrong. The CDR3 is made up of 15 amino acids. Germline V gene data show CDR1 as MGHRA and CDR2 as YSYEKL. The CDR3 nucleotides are TGCGCCAGCAGCCAAAAAGGACAAAGCTCCTACGAGCAGTACTTC. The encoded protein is CASSQKGQSSYEQYF.

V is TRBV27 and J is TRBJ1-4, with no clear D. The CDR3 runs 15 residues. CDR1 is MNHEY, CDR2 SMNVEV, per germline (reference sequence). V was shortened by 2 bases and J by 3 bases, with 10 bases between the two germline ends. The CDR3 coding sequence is TGTGCCAGCAGTTTACGCACAGCCTCTAATGAAAAACTGTTTTTT. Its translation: CASSLRTASNEKLFF.

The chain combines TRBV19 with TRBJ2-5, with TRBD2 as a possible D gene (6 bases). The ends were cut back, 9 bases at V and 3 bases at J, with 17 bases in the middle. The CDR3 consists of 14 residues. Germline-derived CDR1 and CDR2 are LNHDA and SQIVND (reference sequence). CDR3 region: CASSSTREKETQYF. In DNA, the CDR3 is TGTGCCAGCTCCTCGACTAGGGAGAAAGAGACCCAGTACTTC.

CDR3 amino acids: CASRRDRTSSYEQYF. The CDR3 DNA reads TGTGCCAGCAGGCGGGACAGGACAAGCTCCTACGAGCAGTACTTC. The chain joins TRBV2 to TRBJ2-7, with TRBD1 identical over 8 bases. V lost 6 bases, J lost 0 bases, and 7 bases stayed unmatched. CDR3 length equals 15 residues. Germline-derived CDR1 and CDR2 are SNHLY and FYNNEI.

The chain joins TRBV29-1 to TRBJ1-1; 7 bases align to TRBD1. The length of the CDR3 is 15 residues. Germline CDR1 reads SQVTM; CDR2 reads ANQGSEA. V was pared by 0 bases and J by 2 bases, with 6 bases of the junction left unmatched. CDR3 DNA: TGCAGCGTTGAAGATTTCGGGACAGCCAACACTGAAGCTTTCTTT. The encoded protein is CSVEDFGTANTEAFF.

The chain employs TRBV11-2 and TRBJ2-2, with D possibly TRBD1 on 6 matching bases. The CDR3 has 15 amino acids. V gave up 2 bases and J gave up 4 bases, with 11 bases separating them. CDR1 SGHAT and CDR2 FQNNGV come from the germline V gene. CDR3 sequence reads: CASSLNRVTTGELFF. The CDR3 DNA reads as TGTGCCAGCAGCTTAAACAGGGTAACCACCGGGGAGCTGTTTTTT.

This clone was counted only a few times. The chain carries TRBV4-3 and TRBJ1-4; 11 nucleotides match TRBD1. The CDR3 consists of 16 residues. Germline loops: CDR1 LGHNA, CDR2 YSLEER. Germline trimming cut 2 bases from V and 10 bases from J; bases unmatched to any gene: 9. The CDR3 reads CASSQYSGTGGAKLFF. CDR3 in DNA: TGCGCCAGCAGCCAATATAGCGGGACAGGGGGGGCAAAACTGTTTTTT.

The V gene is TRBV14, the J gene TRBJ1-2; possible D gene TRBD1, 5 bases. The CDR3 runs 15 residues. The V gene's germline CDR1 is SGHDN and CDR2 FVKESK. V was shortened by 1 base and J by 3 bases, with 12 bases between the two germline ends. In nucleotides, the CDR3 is TGTGCCAGCAGCCAAGGCCAGGGAAGGGACTATGGCTACACCTTC. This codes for CASSQGQGRDYGYTF.

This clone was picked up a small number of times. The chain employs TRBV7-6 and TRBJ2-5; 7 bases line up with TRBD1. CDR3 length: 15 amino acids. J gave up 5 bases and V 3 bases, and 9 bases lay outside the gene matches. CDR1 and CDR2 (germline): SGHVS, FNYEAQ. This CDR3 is CASSLETGFGETQYF. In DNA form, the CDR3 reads TGTGCCAGCAGCTTGGAGACAGGGTTCGGCGAGACCCAGTACTTC.

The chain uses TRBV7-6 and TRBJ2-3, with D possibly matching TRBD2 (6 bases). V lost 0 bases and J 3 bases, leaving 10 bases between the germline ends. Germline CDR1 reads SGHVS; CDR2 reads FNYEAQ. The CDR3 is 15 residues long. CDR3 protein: CASSLAGGRTDTQYF. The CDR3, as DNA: TGTGCCAGCAGCTTAGCGGGAGGTCGTACAGATACGCAGTATTTT.

CDR3 DNA sequence: TGCGCCAGCAGCCAAGGACTAGCGGCCAGCTCCTACAATGAGCAGTTCTTC. It codes for CASSQGLAASSYNEQFF. The V call is TRBV4-3, the J call TRBJ2-1; 9 positions match TRBD2. The CDR3 extends over 17 amino acids. The V gene end was trimmed by 1 base and the J gene end by 0 bases; junction bases not matched to a gene: 4. Germline values: CDR1 LGHNA, CDR2 YSLEER.

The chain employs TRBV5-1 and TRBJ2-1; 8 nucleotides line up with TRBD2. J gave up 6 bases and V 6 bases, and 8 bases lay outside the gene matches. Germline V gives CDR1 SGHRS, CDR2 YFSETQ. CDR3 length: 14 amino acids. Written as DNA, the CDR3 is TGCGCCAGCAACGAAGCGGGAGAGGTCAATGAGCAGTTCTTC. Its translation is CASNEAGEVNEQFF.

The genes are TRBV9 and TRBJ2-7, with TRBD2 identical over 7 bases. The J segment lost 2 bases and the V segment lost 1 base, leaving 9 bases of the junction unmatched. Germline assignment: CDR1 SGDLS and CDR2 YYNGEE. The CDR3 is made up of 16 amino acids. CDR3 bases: TGTGCCAGCAGCGTAAATTCGGGGGAGGGAACCTACGAGCAGTACTTC. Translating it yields CASSVNSGEGTYEQYF. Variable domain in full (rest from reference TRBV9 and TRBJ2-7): DSGVTQTPKHLITATGQRVTLRCSPRSGDLSVYWYQQSLDQGLQFLIQYYNGEERAKGNILERFSAQQFPDLHSELNLSSLELGDSALYFCASSVNSGEGTYEQYFGPGTRLTVT.